This T cell receptor beta chain was identified in a study of cytomegalovirus exposure and HLA in healthy donors. Study overall: A later analysis reported the 100 to 150 validation repertoires used the same platform as the 666 first-cohort repertoires.

Repertoires were generated with immunoSEQ multiplex PCR, while TCRdb's copy carries only in-frame clones and drops some. The sample holds over 120,000 clones, 87% seen once. Comment on this clone: Its antigen is unknown.

The germline CDR1 and CDR2 sequences are SNHLY and FYNNEI. CDR3 size: 16 residues. V gave up 7 bases and J gave up 1 base; unmatched junction bases: 7. Overall study findings and caveats: Most sequenced TCRs were rare (though some public TCRs occurred in many donors). Confirmation was obtained in vitro that a few CMV-associated chains are specific for CMV antigens. Among TCR beta chains, those listed as cytomegalovirus-associated numbered fewer than 200.

Sequences were obtained from PBMCs. The receptor was derived from a man between 18 and 35 years old in good health and CMV-seropositive. The chain uses TRBV2 and TRBJ2-2, with 9 bases aligning to TRBD2. DNA for the CDR3: TGTGCCAGCACCTATCTAGCGGGGTGGAACACCGGGGAGCTGTTTTTT. It is translated as CASTYLAGWNTGELFF.